This entry lists 32 T cell receptor beta chains sequenced from one sample in a study of T-cell memory formation after mild COVID-19. TCRdb used MiXCR to reprocess the 5' RACE reads, holding one entry per CDR3 protein. Of a few hundred thousand distinct CDR3 sequences listed, 20% are singletons. Material for sequencing was PBMCs or a T cell subset sorted from them (not recorded which). The receptors stem from a man between 18 and 35 years old who had mild COVID-19 (a few samples of this study predate the infection). Cell type and time point are not known.

The gene calls are TRBV20-1 and TRBJ2-7, with D possibly being TRBD2 (7 bases). The CDR3 loop spans 14 amino acids. Trimming removed 5 bases from V and 1 base from J, with 15 bases in between. Germline CDR1 DFQATT, CDR2 SNEGSKA (reference sequence). CDR3 residues: CSAGGGGVSYEQYV. The CDR3 DNA is TGCAGTGCTGGTGGAGGGGGGGTTTCCTACGAGCAGTACGTC.

This clonotype showed up many times. CDR3 bases: TGTGCCAGCAAAGGTCTGAAGGGGGACTCCTACGAGCAGTACTTC. Translation gives CASKGLKGDSYEQYF. V and J are TRBV7-9 and TRBJ2-7, with a tentative D call TRBD1 (6 bases). The CDR3 loop spans 15 amino acids. In germline, CDR1 is SEHNR, CDR2 FQNEAQ (reference sequence). Between the trimmed V and J ends, which lost 7 bases and 0 bases, there was a span of 16 bases.

The chain combines TRBV5-6 with TRBJ2-2, with 7 positions matching TRBD2. Trimming took 5 bases from V and 5 from J; bases not matched to a gene: 12. The CDR3 extends over 16 amino acids. Germline CDR1 is SGHDT and CDR2 is YYEEEE. CDR3 DNA: TGTGCCAGCAGGGGTCCGGGGGGACCGGGGACCGGGGAGCTGTTTTTT. It codes for CASRGPGGPGTGELFF. Based on the CDR3 plus reference TRBV5-6 and TRBJ2-2, the full variable domain is DAGVTQSPTHLIKTRGQQVTLRCSPKSGHDTVSWYQQALGQGPQFIFQYYEEEERQRGNFPDRFSGHQFPNYSSELNVNALLLGDSALYLCASRGPGGPGTGELFFGEGSRLTVL.

This clonotype was picked up one time. This chain joins TRBV7-2 and TRBJ1-1; TRBD1 matches at 9 bases. CDR3 length: 14 residues. V gave up 8 bases and J gave up 3 bases; unmatched junction bases: 7. Germline-derived CDR1 and CDR2 are SGHTA and FQGNSA. For the CDR3, the DNA is TGTGCCAGCCTACGGACAGGGGAGGACACTGAAGCTTTCTTT. As protein: CASLRTGEDTEAFF.

The genes are TRBV5-6 and TRBJ1-2; the D is unclear. The V end was cut by 4 bases, the J end by 0 bases, with 10 bases between. The CDR3 loop spans 14 amino acids. Germline CDR1 and CDR2: SGHDT and YYEEEE. In nucleotides, the CDR3 is TGTGCCAGCAGCATGGACGGAACTAACTATGGCTACACCTTC. It translates to CASSMDGTNYGYTF.

This clonotype has a handful of counts. The genes are TRBV15 and TRBJ1-5; D is ambiguous. CDR1 and CDR2 (germline): LNHNV, YYDKDF (reference sequence). The CDR3 extends over 14 amino acids. V lost 0 bases and J lost 7, with 10 bases in between. The CDR3 reads CATSRDRLFQPQHF. CDR3 sequence (DNA): TGTGCCACCAGCAGAGATCGTCTTTTCCAGCCCCAGCATTTT.

The chain recombines TRBV28 with TRBJ2-1, with 12 bases lining up with TRBD2. V lost 5 bases and J lost 1; bases outside the gene matches: 12. Germline V gives CDR1 MDHEN, CDR2 SYDVKM. This CDR3 is 19 amino acids long. The CDR3 reads CASSISGLAGGTSYNEQFF. In DNA, the CDR3 is TGTGCCAGCAGTATCTCGGGACTAGCGGGTGGAACTTCCTACAATGAGCAGTTCTTC.

There are many counts of this clonotype. This rearrangement joins TRBV5-1 to TRBJ1-3; D is ambiguous. Germline V gives CDR1 SGHRS, CDR2 YFSETQ. Trimming removed 0 bases at V and 0 bases at J, with 7 bases between. The CDR3 is 15 residues long. For the CDR3, the DNA is TGCGCCAGCAGCTTGGGGCAGAGCTCTGGAAACACCATATATTTT. The encoded protein is CASSLGQSSGNTIYF.

V and J are TRBV6-2 or TRBV6-3 and TRBJ2-7; D is perhaps TRBD2 (6 bases). This CDR3 spans 14 amino acids. V gave up 6 bases and J gave up 5 bases, with 17 bases separating them. Germline lookup yields CDR1 MNHEY and CDR2 SVGEGT. The chain's CDR3 is CASRDVLAFHEQYF. The CDR3 DNA follows: TGTGCCAGCAGGGATGTACTAGCTTTCCACGAGCAGTACTTC.

This clonotype was recorded at least ten times. The chain recombines TRBV6-5 with TRBJ2-6; the D gene is possibly TRBD1 (6 bases). CDR1 is MNHEY, CDR2 SVGAGI, per germline. This CDR3 region has 14 residues. The germline V and J ends were trimmed by 6 bases and 4 bases, with 10 bases remaining between them. The CDR3 DNA follows: TGTGCCAGCAGCCCAGGGACAGGGGCCAACGTCCTGACTTTC. Its protein is CASSPGTGANVLTF.

CDR3 loop: CASSQGLNRLQGARTEAFF. As DNA, the CDR3 is TGCGCCAGCAGCCAAGGCCTCAATCGTTTACAGGGGGCTCGGACTGAAGCTTTCTTT. The chain couples TRBV4-3 to TRBJ1-1, with 9 bases that match TRBD1. From germline, CDR1 is LGHNA and CDR2 YSLEER. Unmatched junction bases numbered 17, after V lost 1 base and J lost 5 bases. This CDR3 is 19 amino acids long.

The chain is built from TRBV10-3 and TRBJ1-1; 10 bases line up with TRBD1. The CDR3 is made up of 15 amino acids. From germline, CDR1 is ENHRY and CDR2 SYGVKD. Trimming at V came to 6 bases and at J to 3 bases, leaving 7 bases not matched to a gene. The CDR3 is CAISRPGQGYTEAFF. CDR3 nucleotide sequence: TGTGCCATCAGCAGACCGGGACAGGGGTACACTGAAGCTTTCTTT.

The chain joins TRBV9 to TRBJ2-3, with 10 bases that match TRBD2. The V gene end was trimmed by 2 bases and the J gene end by 1 base; junction bases not matched to a gene: 4. The germline V gene encodes CDR1 SGDLS and CDR2 YYNGEE. This CDR3 contains 16 residues. The CDR3 protein is CASSVHTSGGTDTQYF. CDR3 sequence (DNA): TGTGCCAGCAGCGTCCATACTAGCGGGGGCACAGATACGCAGTATTTT.

The chain uses TRBV24-1 and TRBJ2-7; D tentatively fits TRBD1 or TRBD2 (5 bases each). Looked up from germline, CDR1 is KGHDR and CDR2 is SFDVKD. The CDR3 runs to 13 residues. V lost 4 bases, J lost 6 bases, and 12 bases lay in between. The CDR3 DNA reads as TGTGCCACCAGTGAACGGGGCAGGGCCGAGCAGTACTTC. Translation: CATSERGRAEQYF.

The V and J genes are TRBV20-1 and TRBJ1-3; possibly TRBD1 for D (6 bases). Per germline, CDR1 DFQATT and CDR2 SNEGSKA (reference sequence). This CDR3 has 14 residues. V dropped 7 bases and J dropped 2 bases, with 15 bases sitting between them. CDR3: CSVLSGTTGNTIYF. In nucleotides, the CDR3 is TGCAGTGTCCTATCCGGGACAACTGGAAACACCATATATTTT.

V is TRBV24-1 and J is TRBJ2-3; TRBD2 matches 8 bases. This CDR3 is 17 amino acids long. Per the germline V gene, CDR1 is KGHDR and CDR2 is SFDVKD. After removal of 5 bases from V and 3 bases from J, the junction contained 12 bases not matched to a gene. CDR3 sequence (DNA): TGTGCCACCAGTGGACGAATACGGGGGGGCGGAACAGATACGCAGTATTTT. This translates into CATSGRIRGGGTDTQYF.

This chain connects TRBV5-1 to TRBJ2-7; 7 bases agree with TRBD1. The CDR3 length is 12 residues. V lost 3 bases, J lost 6 bases, and 3 bases stayed unmatched. CDR1 is SGHRS and CDR2 is YFSETQ in the germline V gene. CDR3 nucleotides: TGCGCCAGCAGCTATGACAGGGCCGAGCAGTACTTC. Its protein product is CASSYDRAEQYF.

This clonotype was seen a handful of times. The chain links TRBV15 to TRBJ2-5; D call uncertain. Germline CDR1 and CDR2: LNHNV and YYDKDF (reference sequence). The CDR3 is 13 amino acids. Trimming took off 5 bases at V and 0 bases at J, with 7 bases between the two ends. CDR3 amino acids: CATSLRDQETQYF. CDR3 bases: TGTGCCACCAGCCTCCGGGACCAAGAGACCCAGTACTTC.

This clonotype turned up a few times. The chain combines TRBV5-1 with TRBJ1-3, with TRBD1 as a possible D gene (5 bases). Looked up from germline, CDR1 is SGHRS and CDR2 is YFSETQ. The CDR3 extends over 16 amino acids. Trimming took 3 bases from V and 0 from J, leaving 13 bases between them. The CDR3 protein is CASSSRGGNSGNTIYF. The DNA of the CDR3 is TGCGCCAGCAGCTCCCGCGGGGGGAACTCTGGAAACACCATATATTTT. The full variable domain, with the rest looked up from reference TRBV5-1 and TRBJ1-3, is KAGVTQTPRYLIKTRGQQVTLSCSPISGHRSVSWYQQTPGQGLQFLFEYFSETQRNKGNFPGRFSGRQFSNSRSEMNVSTLELGDSALYLCASSSRGGNSGNTIYFGEGSWLTVV.

This clonotype has only a few counts. The chain joins TRBV30 to TRBJ2-7; D is uncertain. Deletions cut 0 bases from V and 6 bases from J, with 9 bases between. Germline-derived CDR1 and CDR2 are GTSNPN and SVGIG (reference sequence). The CDR3 runs to 12 residues. In nucleotides, the CDR3 is TGTGCCTGGAGTGTACTCAGTACCGAGCAGTACTTC. Protein product: CAWSVLSTEQYF.

The rearrangement uses TRBV6-2 or TRBV6-3 and TRBJ2-2; no reliable D call. The CDR3 totals 13 residues. CDR1 and CDR2 (germline): MNHEY, SVGEGT. V was shortened by 0 bases and J by 6 bases, with 5 bases between the two germline ends. CDR3 nucleotide sequence: TGTGCCAGCAGTTACTCGTCAGCCGGGGAGCTGTTTTTT. Translating gives CASSYSSAGELFF.

The chain is built from TRBV4-2 and TRBJ2-3; D gene ambiguous. Germline V gene lookup returns CDR1 LGHNA and CDR2 YNFKEQ. The CDR3 extends over 18 amino acids. V shed 0 bases and J shed 1 base, with 17 bases lying between them. CDR3 sequence: CASSQEEVDYVGTDTQYF. CDR3 DNA sequence: TGTGCCAGCAGCCAAGAAGAAGTCGATTATGTGGGCACAGATACGCAGTATTTT.

The chain uses TRBV7-9 and TRBJ1-2; D remains unclear. There are 14 residues in the CDR3. Germline V gene lookup returns CDR1 SEHNR and CDR2 FQNEAQ (reference sequence). Deletions cut 11 bases from V and 3 bases from J, with 19 bases between. The CDR3 DNA follows: TGTGCCGGTCTAAGGGAGGCACACGACTATGGCTACACCTTC. As protein: CAGLREAHDYGYTF. Based on the CDR3 plus reference TRBV7-9 and TRBJ1-2, the full variable domain is DTGVSQNPRHKITKRGQNVTFRCDPISEHNRLYWYRQTLGQGPEFLTYFQNEAQLEKSRLLSDRFSAERPKGSFSTLEIQRTEQGDSAMYLCAGLREAHDYGYTFGSGTRLTVV.

This clonotype was observed a few times. The chain uses TRBV7-2 and TRBJ2-1; maybe TRBD1 (6 bases). The CDR3 has 15 residues. Trimming took 3 bases from V and 6 from J, leaving 15 bases between them. Germline V gene sequence: CDR1 SGHTA, CDR2 FQGNSA. The CDR3 is CASSFSQGSVNEQFF. CDR3 DNA: TGTGCCAGCAGCTTTTCCCAGGGGAGTGTCAATGAGCAGTTCTTC. The entire variable domain, with the rest obtained from reference TRBV7-2 and TRBJ2-1, is as follows: GAGVSQSPSNKVTEKGKDVELRCDPISGHTALYWYRQSLGQGLEFLIYFQGNSAPDKSGLPSDRFSAERTGGSVSTLTIQRTQQEDSAVYLCASSFSQGSVNEQFFGPGTRLTVL.

This clonotype was seen a few times. The CDR3 nucleotides read TGTGCCAGCAGCCCGGCCCCAGGCAAGAACACTGAAGCTTTCTTT. Translating gives CASSPAPGKNTEAFF. J is TRBJ1-1 and V is TRBV13; D is undetermined. Germline lookup yields CDR1 PRHDT and CDR2 FYEKMQ (reference sequence). This CDR3 comprises 15 residues. The V end was cut by 5 bases, the J end by 1 base, with 14 bases between.

This clonotype occurred a few times. The rearrangement uses TRBV18 and TRBJ2-3; D not certain. The V gene lost 5 bases and the J gene lost 3 bases, with 15 bases spanning the gap. Per germline, CDR1 KGHSH and CDR2 LQKENI. The CDR3 length is 15 residues. CDR3: CASSAVPVSTDTQYF. DNA of the CDR3: TGTGCCAGCTCAGCAGTCCCGGTCTCGACAGATACGCAGTATTTT. Based on the CDR3 plus reference TRBV18 and TRBJ2-3, the full variable domain is NAGVMQNPRHLVRRRGQEARLRCSPMKGHSHVYWYRQLPEEGLKFMVYLQKENIIDESGMPKERFSAEFPKEGPSILRIQQVVRGDSAAYFCASSAVPVSTDTQYFGPGTRLTVL.

The V gene is TRBV3-1, the J gene TRBJ1-1; TRBD1 matches 7 bases. Germline V gene data show CDR1 as LGHDT and CDR2 as YNNKEL (reference sequence). The CDR3 consists of 13 residues. V lost 3 bases, J lost 4 bases, and 2 bases stayed unmatched. The CDR3 loop reads CASSQHRGTEAFF. In nucleotides, the CDR3 is TGTGCCAGCAGCCAGCACAGGGGCACTGAAGCTTTCTTT.

This clonotype was recorded only once. The chain uses TRBV7-2 and TRBJ1-1, with a possible D match to TRBD1 (5 bases). Germline CDR1 reads SGHTA; CDR2 reads FQGNSA. The CDR3 consists of 13 residues. Trimming stripped 1 base from V and 4 bases from J, with 7 bases between. CDR3 in amino acids: CASSLGTITEAFF. As DNA, the CDR3 is TGTGCCAGCAGCTTAGGGACAATCACTGAAGCTTTCTTT. Based on the CDR3 plus reference TRBV7-2 and TRBJ1-1, the full variable domain is GAGVSQSPSNKVTEKGKDVELRCDPISGHTALYWYRQSLGQGLEFLIYFQGNSAPDKSGLPSDRFSAERTGGSVSTLTIQRTQQEDSAVYLCASSLGTITEAFFGQGTRLTVV.

The chain recombines TRBV12-3 or TRBV12-4 with TRBJ2-1, with 12 positions matching TRBD2. This CDR3 has 15 amino acids. Losses at the gene ends were 6 bases for V and 8 bases for J; bases not matched to a gene: 8. The CDR3 sequence: CASSQELAGGDEQFF. DNA for the CDR3: TGTGCCAGCAGCCAGGAACTAGCGGGGGGTGATGAGCAGTTCTTC.

This clonotype was counted a few times. The J gene is TRBJ2-2, the V gene TRBV4-3; D gene ambiguous. V was trimmed by 3 bases and J by 6 bases, leaving 11 bases between them. Germline V gene lookup returns CDR1 LGHNA and CDR2 YSLEER. This CDR3 spans 14 amino acids. The CDR3 region is CASSQQFSSGELFF. The DNA for the CDR3 is TGCGCCAGCAGCCAGCAGTTTAGTTCCGGGGAGCTGTTTTTT.

There are a few counts of this clonotype. The chain links TRBV2 to TRBJ2-5, with TRBD2 identical over 9 bases. Trimming cost V 4 bases and J 4 bases; bases outside gene matches: 4. Germline V gene sequence: CDR1 SNHLY, CDR2 FYNNEI. The CDR3 runs to 14 residues. The CDR3 DNA is TGTGCCAGCAGTGTAGCGGGGGTCGGAGAGACCCAGTACTTC. Translating it yields CASSVAGVGETQYF.

This sequence joins TRBV5-1 and TRBJ2-2, with no clear D. V lost 4 bases and J 1 base, leaving 5 bases between the germline ends. This CDR3 has 13 amino acids. Germline values: CDR1 SGHRS, CDR2 YFSETQ. The DNA for the CDR3 is TGCGCCAGCAGCCAATGGAACACCGGGGAGCTGTTTTTT. This gives the protein CASSQWNTGELFF.